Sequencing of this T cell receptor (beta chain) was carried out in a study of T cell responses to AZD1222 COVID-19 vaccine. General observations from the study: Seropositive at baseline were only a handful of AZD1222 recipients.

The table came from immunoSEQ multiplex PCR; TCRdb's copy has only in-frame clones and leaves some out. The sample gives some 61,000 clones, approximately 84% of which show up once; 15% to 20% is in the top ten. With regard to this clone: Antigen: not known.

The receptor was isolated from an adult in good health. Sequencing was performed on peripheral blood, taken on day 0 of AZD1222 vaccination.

DNA for the CDR3: TGTGCCAGCAGTGAAAAAGGTGGGGGGGGGCATGAAAAACTGTTTTTT. Translating it yields CASSEKGGGGHEKLFF. The genes are TRBV6-1 and TRBJ1-4; TRBD1 is a possible D gene (6 bases). Germline CDR1 MNHNS, CDR2 SASEGT. The ends were cut back, 2 bases at V and 6 bases at J, with 16 bases in the middle. The CDR3 is made up of 16 amino acids.